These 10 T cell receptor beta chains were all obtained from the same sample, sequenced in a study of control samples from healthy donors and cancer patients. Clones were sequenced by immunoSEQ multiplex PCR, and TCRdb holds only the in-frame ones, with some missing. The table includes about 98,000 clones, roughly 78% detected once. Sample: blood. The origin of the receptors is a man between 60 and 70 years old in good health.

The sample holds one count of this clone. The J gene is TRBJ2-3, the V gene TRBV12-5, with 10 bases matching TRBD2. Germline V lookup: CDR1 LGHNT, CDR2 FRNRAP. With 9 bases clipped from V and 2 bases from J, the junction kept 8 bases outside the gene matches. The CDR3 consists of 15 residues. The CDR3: CASIPAGGITDTQYF. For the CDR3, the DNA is TGTGCTAGCATCCCAGCGGGGGGGATCACAGATACGCAGTATTTT.

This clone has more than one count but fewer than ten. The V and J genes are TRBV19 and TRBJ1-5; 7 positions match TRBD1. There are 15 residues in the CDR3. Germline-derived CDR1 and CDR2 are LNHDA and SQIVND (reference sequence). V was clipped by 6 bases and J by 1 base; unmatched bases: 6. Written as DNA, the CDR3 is TGTGCCAGTAGCCGACAGGGTACGAGCAATCAGCCCCAGCATTTT. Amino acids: CASSRQGTSNQPQHF. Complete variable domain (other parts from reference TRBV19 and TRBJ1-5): DGGITQSPKYLFRKEGQNVTLSCEQNLNHDAMYWYRQDPGQGLRLIYYSQIVNDFQKGDIAEGYSVSREKKESFPLTVTSAQKNPTAFYLCASSRQGTSNQPQHFGDGTRLSIL.

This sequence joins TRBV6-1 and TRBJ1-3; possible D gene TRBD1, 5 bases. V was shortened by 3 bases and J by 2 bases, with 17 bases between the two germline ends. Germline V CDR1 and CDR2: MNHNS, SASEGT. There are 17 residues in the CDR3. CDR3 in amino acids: CASSDYIEGSPGNTIYF. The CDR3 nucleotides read TGTGCCAGCAGTGATTATATCGAGGGGTCCCCTGGAAACACCATATATTTT.

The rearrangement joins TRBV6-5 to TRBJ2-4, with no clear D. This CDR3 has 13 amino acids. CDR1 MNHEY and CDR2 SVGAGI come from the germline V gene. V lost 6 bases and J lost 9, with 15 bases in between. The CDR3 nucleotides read TGTGCCAGCAGCAGGACCTACGAGAGCATTCAGTACTTC. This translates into CASSRTYESIQYF.

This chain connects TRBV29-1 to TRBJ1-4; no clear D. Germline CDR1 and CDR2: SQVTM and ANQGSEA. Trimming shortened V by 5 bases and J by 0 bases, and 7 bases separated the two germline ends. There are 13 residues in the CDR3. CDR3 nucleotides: TGCAGCGTTCGCGGGGCAACTAATGAAAAACTGTTTTTT. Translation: CSVRGATNEKLFF.

CDR3 region: CASSQEGVTEAFF. CDR3 nucleotides: TGTGCCAGCAGCCAAGAAGGGGTCACTGAAGCTTTCTTT. The chain combines TRBV3-1 (or the pseudogene TRBV3-2) with TRBJ1-1; maybe TRBD1 (5 bases). The ends were cut back, 0 bases at V and 4 bases at J, with 6 bases in the middle. Germline CDR1 is LGHDT and CDR2 is YNNKEL (reference sequence). CDR3 length equals 13 residues.

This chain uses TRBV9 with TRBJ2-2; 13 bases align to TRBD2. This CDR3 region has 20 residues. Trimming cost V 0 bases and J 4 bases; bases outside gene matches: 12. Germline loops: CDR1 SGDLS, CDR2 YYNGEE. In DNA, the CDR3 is TGTGCCAGCAGCGTAGCCCCGACTAGCGGGGGGATGGGTGGCACCGGGGAGCTGTTTTTT. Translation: CASSVAPTSGGMGGTGELFF.

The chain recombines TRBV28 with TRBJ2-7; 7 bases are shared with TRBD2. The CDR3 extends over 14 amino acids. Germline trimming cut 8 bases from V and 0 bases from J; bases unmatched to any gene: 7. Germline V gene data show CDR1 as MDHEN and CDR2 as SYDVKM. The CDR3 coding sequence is TGTGCCAGCCTGGCAGGCGGGAGCTCCTACGAGCAGTACTTC. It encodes CASLAGGSSYEQYF. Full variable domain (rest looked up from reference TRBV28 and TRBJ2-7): DVKVTQSSRYLVKRTGEKVFLECVQDMDHENMFWYRQDPGLGLRLIYFSYDVKMKEKGDIPEGYSVSREKKERFSLILESASTNQTSMYLCASLAGGSSYEQYFGPGTRLTVT.

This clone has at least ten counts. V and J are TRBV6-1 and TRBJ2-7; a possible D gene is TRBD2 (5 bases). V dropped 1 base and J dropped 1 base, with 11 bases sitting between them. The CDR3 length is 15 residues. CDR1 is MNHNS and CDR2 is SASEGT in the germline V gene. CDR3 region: CASSEDGVGSYEQYF. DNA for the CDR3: TGTGCCAGCAGTGAAGACGGGGTCGGGTCCTACGAGCAGTACTTC.

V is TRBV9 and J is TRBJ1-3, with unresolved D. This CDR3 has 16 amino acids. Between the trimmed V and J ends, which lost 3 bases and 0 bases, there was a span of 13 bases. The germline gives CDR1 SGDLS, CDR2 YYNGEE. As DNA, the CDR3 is TGTGCCAGCAGCGCATCTGGACCAGGCTCTGGAAACACCATATATTTT. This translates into CASSASGPGSGNTIYF.